These T cell receptor beta chains were read from a single sample in a study of T cells in Graves' hyperthyroidism and ophthalmopathy. MiXCR, run by TCRdb on the multiplex PCR reads, gives a single entry per CDR3 protein. The sample carries 360,000 or so distinct CDR3 sequences, roughly 20% recorded once. The sequenced sample was blood. These receptors were taken from a woman aged 40 to 50 with Graves' ophthalmopathy. Each CDR3 is given with its conserved first and last residue. D genes are given only for firm matches. Part of the rows lack a size; the others show once, few, many or a class for expanded clones.

j_call,v_call,d_call,clone_size,cdr3_nt,cdr3_aa
TRBJ1-1,TRBV2,TRBD1,many,TGTGCCAGCAAAGCCACCGGGACAGGCAACACTGAAGCTTTCTTT,CASKATGTGNTEAFF
TRBJ1-1,TRBV11-2,.,few,TGTGCCAGCAGCTTTGTACAGAACACTGAAGCTTTCTTT,CASSFVQNTEAFF
TRBJ2-2,TRBV11-1,TRBD2,many,TGTGCCAGCAGCCCTCCTTGGCGGGAGGGGAACACCGGGGAGCTGTTTTTT,CASSPPWREGNTGELFF
TRBJ1-2,TRBV7-9,.,many,TGTGCCAGCAGCTTAGCAGGGTTGCATGGCTACACCTTC,CASSLAGLHGYTF
TRBJ1-6,TRBV28,TRBD1,.,TGTGCCAGCAGTTTTCAGGGGGGCTCACCCCTCCACTTT,CASSFQGGSPLHF
TRBJ1-5,TRBV27,.,many,TGTGCCAGCAGTTTTGGGCTAAATAGGAATCAGCCCCAGCATTTT,CASSFGLNRNQPQHF
TRBJ2-2,TRBV20-1,.,few,TGCAGTGCTCCGTTTGGGGGAGTTGGTACCGGGGAGCTGTTTTTT,CSAPFGGVGTGELFF
TRBJ1-5,TRBV6-6,.,many,TGTGCCACCCTACAGGGAGAGCATCAGCCCCAGCATTTT,CATLQGEHQPQHF
TRBJ2-5,TRBV6-1,TRBD2,few,TGTGCCAGCAGAAACCGCCCGGGACTAGGTGTGGAGACCCAGTACTTC,CASRNRPGLGVETQYF
TRBJ2-7,TRBV28,.,many,TGTGCCAGCAGTTTACCGGACAGAGGCGAGCAGTACTTC,CASSLPDRGEQYF
TRBJ2-7,TRBV7-8,.,few,TGTGCCAGCAGCATCAATAGGGCTAGCCCCGCCTACGAGCAGTACTTC,CASSINRASPAYEQYF
TRBJ2-7,TRBV9,.,many,TGTGCCAGCAGCGGGCGAGGGGGGACACCTGAATACGAGCAGTACTTC,CASSGRGGTPEYEQYF
TRBJ2-6,TRBV20-1,.,many,TGCAGTGCTAAGAAAAGTGAAAGCTCTGGGGCCAACGTCCTGACTTTC,CSAKKSESSGANVLTF
TRBJ1-1,TRBV6-5,.,many,TGTGCCACTCGGGGATCACTCGGGACTGAAGCTTTCTTT,CATRGSLGTEAFF
TRBJ1-5,TRBV29-1,TRBD1,few,TGCAGCGTCCAGGGGGCCAATCAGCCCCAGCATTTT,CSVQGANQPQHF
TRBJ2-2,TRBV7-9,.,.,TGTGCCAGCAGCTCCCGGCAGGGAGTCACCGGGGAGCTGTTTTTT,CASSSRQGVTGELFF
TRBJ1-5,TRBV12-3/TRBV12-4,.,many,TGTGCCAGCAGTCAGGACATTTATAGCAATCAGCCCCAGCATTTT,CASSQDIYSNQPQHF
TRBJ2-7,TRBV11-2,TRBD1,many,TGTGCCAGCAGCTTGACAGGGGCCCCCTCCTACGAGCAGTACTTC,CASSLTGAPSYEQYF
TRBJ2-5,TRBV28,.,.,TGTGCCAGCAGTTTCGTGCGGGCTAAAGAGACCCAGTACTTC,CASSFVRAKETQYF
TRBJ2-7,TRBV12-5,TRBD1,many,TGTGCTAGTGGTTTGGGGGACAGGGGCTCCTACGAGCAGTACTTC,CASGLGDRGSYEQYF
TRBJ1-5,TRBV19,TRBD1,many,TGTGCCAGTAACAGAGGACAGGGAAATCAGCCCCAGCATTTT,CASNRGQGNQPQHF
TRBJ1-5,TRBV30,.,many,TGTGCCTGGAGTGTACGGAATAGCAATCAGCCCCAGCATTTT,CAWSVRNSNQPQHF
TRBJ2-7,TRBV6-1,.,.,TGTGCCAGCAGCGATGCCGGGACGGTGGCGTCCTACGAGCAGTACTTC,CASSDAGTVASYEQYF
TRBJ2-7,TRBV28,.,few,TGTGCCAGCAGTTTAAGCTGGGGGGCGAATGAGCAGTACTTC,CASSLSWGANEQYF
TRBJ1-2,TRBV12-3/TRBV12-4,TRBD1,many,TGTGCCAGCAGCAACGGACAGGAATCCTACACCTTC,CASSNGQESYTF
TRBJ2-5,TRBV5-1,.,few,TGCGCCAGCAGCTTCGCGGAGCGAGGGTGGGCAGAGACCCAGTACTTC,CASSFAERGWAETQYF
TRBJ2-7,TRBV28,TRBD1,many,TGTGCCAGCAGTTGGGGACAGGGGTACGAGCAGTACTTC,CASSWGQGYEQYF
TRBJ2-7,TRBV10-2,.,many,TGCGCCAGCAGTGAAGTACGCGGGCTCGGAGGAGAGCAGTACTTC,CASSEVRGLGGEQYF
TRBJ1-2,TRBV6-5,.,many,TGTGCCAGCAGTTCCAGGGGCGAGGACTATGGCTACACCTTC,CASSSRGEDYGYTF
TRBJ2-7,TRBV11-2,TRBD1,many,TGTGCCAGCAGCTTTGGACAGGGGGCAAGCTCCTACGAGCAGTACTTC,CASSFGQGASSYEQYF
TRBJ2-5,TRBV5-4,.,many,TGTGCCAGCAGTAGACCGGACTACCAAGAGACCCAGTACTTC,CASSRPDYQETQYF
TRBJ2-7,TRBV30,.,many,TGTGCCTGGAGACCTCGGGACCGAGGAACCTACGAGCAGTACTTC,CAWRPRDRGTYEQYF
TRBJ2-5,TRBV10-3,.,many,TGTGCCATCAGGTCGGCAGATGAAGAGACCCAGTACTTC,CAIRSADEETQYF
TRBJ2-5,TRBV4-1,.,many,TGCGCCAGCAGCCAAGAGTGGAGCGGCCTTTCCAGGGAGACCCAGTACTTC,CASSQEWSGLSRETQYF
TRBJ2-7,TRBV28,TRBD2,many,TGTGCCAGCAGTTCACACAGGGGACTAGCGGGAGGTTACTCCTACGAGCAGTACTTC,CASSSHRGLAGGYSYEQYF
TRBJ2-2,TRBV2,.,.,TGTGCCAGCAGTGAATGGGGGTTAAAGTTCGCCGGGGAGCTGTTTTTT,CASSEWGLKFAGELFF
TRBJ2-2,TRBV12-3/TRBV12-4,TRBD2,few,TGTGCCAGCAGTTTAGCGGGGCTAGCGGGAGCCTTCACCGGGGAGCTGTTTTTT,CASSLAGLAGAFTGELFF
TRBJ2-2,TRBV10-2,.,many,TGCGCCAGCAGTGTCGTCGGGAGCAGAACCGGGGAGCTGTTTTTT,CASSVVGSRTGELFF
TRBJ2-7,TRBV28,.,many,TGTGCCAGCAGTAAAACAGAGTCCCGGGGGCAGTACTTC,CASSKTESRGQYF
TRBJ1-5,TRBV15,.,many,TGTGCCACCAGGGAGGTCGGGGCGGGCAATCAGCCCCAGCATTTT,CATREVGAGNQPQHF
TRBJ1-5,TRBV30,.,many,TGTGCCTGGAGTAAGGAGGGCAATCAGCCCCAGCATTTT,CAWSKEGNQPQHF
TRBJ2-5,TRBV6-5,.,.,TGTGCCAGCAGTTATTCCGGGGATAATTATGTAGAGACCCAGTACTTC,CASSYSGDNYVETQYF
TRBJ1-2,TRBV20-1,.,many,TGCAGTGCTAGTGGCATGGCTAACTATGGCTACACCTTC,CSASGMANYGYTF
TRBJ1-1,TRBV6-2/TRBV6-3,.,many,TGTGCCAGTCTCCGGGGCAGGGACACTGAAGCTTTCTTT,CASLRGRDTEAFF
TRBJ2-7,TRBV20-1,.,many,TGCAGTGCTACTACAGTTCTTACCTACGAGCAGTACTTC,CSATTVLTYEQYF
TRBJ1-1,TRBV11-1,TRBD1,many,TGTGCCAGCAGCTCGAACCGGAAACAGGGGCCTAACACTGAAGCTTTCTTT,CASSSNRKQGPNTEAFF
TRBJ2-2,TRBV28,.,.,TGTGCCAGCAGTTACTTCGGGGAGACCGGGGAGCTGTTTTTT,CASSYFGETGELFF
TRBJ2-2,TRBV6-2/TRBV6-3,TRBD1,many,TGTGCCAGCAGCCGCCCTTTGACAGGGAAAGCCGGGGAGCTGTTTTTT,CASSRPLTGKAGELFF
TRBJ2-5,TRBV7-8,.,many,TGTGCCAGCAGCTTCAAGCGGACCCAAGAGACCCAGTACTTC,CASSFKRTQETQYF
TRBJ2-2,TRBV12-3/TRBV12-4,.,.,TGTGCCAGCATGGTGGACAGACAAAACACCGGGGAGCTGTTTTTT,CASMVDRQNTGELFF
TRBJ2-2,TRBV6-5,TRBD1,many,TGTGCCAGCACCCTAACCGGGACAGGGGTCCCCGGGGAGCTGTTTTTT,CASTLTGTGVPGELFF
TRBJ1-1,TRBV6-5,TRBD1,many,TGTGCCAGCAGTTACGCCCGAGACGCCCGACAGGGTGGCCGAGCTTTCTTT,CASSYARDARQGGRAFF
TRBJ2-7,TRBV28,TRBD1,many,TGTGCCAGCAGTTTTATGGGACAGAGCTCCTACGAGCAGTACTTC,CASSFMGQSSYEQYF
TRBJ2-7,TRBV6-2/TRBV6-3,.,few,TGTGCCAGCAGACCCCGCGGCGGGCGCTCCTACGAGCAGTACTTC,CASRPRGGRSYEQYF
TRBJ2-7,TRBV15,TRBD2,.,TGTGCCACCAGCAGTGGCCTAGCGGGAGGGAAACCCTCTTACTCCTACGAGCAGTACTTC,CATSSGLAGGKPSYSYEQYF
TRBJ2-5,TRBV10-2,TRBD1,once,TGCGCCAGCAGTGAGCTGGGACAGCAAGAGACCCAGTACTTC,CASSELGQQETQYF
TRBJ2-1,TRBV12-3/TRBV12-4,.,many,TGTGCCAGCAGGCGATACAATGAGCAGTTCTTC,CASRRYNEQFF
TRBJ2-2,TRBV2,.,many,TGTGCCAGCAGTGAGATTATCGGGGAGCTGTTTTTT,CASSEIIGELFF
TRBJ2-7,TRBV12-3/TRBV12-4,.,many,TGTGCCAGCAGAACAGATAGGAGCTCCTACGAGCAGTACTTC,CASRTDRSSYEQYF